Shown below are 11 T cell receptor beta chains from a single sample sequenced in a study of response to subunit inactivated influenza vaccine. TCRdb itself ran the RT-PCR reads through MiXCR, one entry per CDR3 protein. The sample yields about 800,000 distinct CDR3 sequences, 21% seen once. Specimen: PBMCs from blood, collected roughly 5 days after vaccination. The origin of the receptors is a man in his fifties or sixties who received an inactivated influenza vaccine.

This sequence joins TRBV12-3 or TRBV12-4 and TRBJ2-7; perhaps TRBD2 as D (7 bases). The V end was cut by 3 bases, the J end by 3 bases, with 15 bases between. There are 15 residues in the CDR3. The CDR3: CASSFGGRGLYEQYF. In nucleotides, the CDR3 is TGTGCCAGCAGTTTTGGGGGGCGGGGGCTCTACGAGCAGTACTTC.

This chain links TRBV25-1 with TRBJ1-2; the D is unclear. There are 13 residues in the CDR3. V lost 3 bases and J 4 bases, leaving 9 bases between the germline ends. Germline V gene sequence: CDR1 MGHDK, CDR2 SYGVNS. The CDR3 protein is CASSEGSLYGYTF. Written as DNA, the CDR3 is TGTGCCAGCAGTGAGGGCAGCCTCTATGGCTACACCTTC.

The chain joins TRBV24-1 to TRBJ2-1, with 9 bases aligning to TRBD1. J lost 6 bases, V lost 4 bases, and 6 bases had no gene match. This CDR3 is built from 15 residues. CDR1 is KGHDR, CDR2 SFDVKD, per germline. Here the CDR3 reads CATSEGTGWRNEQFF. CDR3 DNA sequence: TGTGCCACCAGTGAAGGGACAGGGTGGCGCAATGAGCAGTTCTTC.

This clonotype has more than one count but fewer than ten. V is TRBV20-1 and J is TRBJ1-5, with TRBD1 matching 7 bases. With 6 bases clipped from V and 3 bases from J, the junction kept 5 bases outside the gene matches. CDR1 and CDR2 (germline): DFQATT, SNEGSKA (reference sequence). The CDR3 has 13 residues. The CDR3 DNA reads TGCAGTGCCCGAGGGGGCTACAATCAGCCCCAGCATTTT. Amino acids: CSARGGYNQPQHF.

A few counts support this clonotype. The V call is TRBV28, the J call TRBJ2-1; D may match TRBD1 or TRBD2 (5 bases each). This CDR3 region has 17 residues. CDR1 is MDHEN, CDR2 SYDVKM, per germline. The V end lost 6 bases, the J end lost 0 bases, and 18 bases lay between the germline ends. CDR3: CASRSTGNGTSYNEQFF. CDR3 sequence (DNA): TGTGCCAGCAGATCTACCGGGAATGGGACCTCCTACAATGAGCAGTTCTTC.

The chain recombines TRBV6-2 or TRBV6-3 with TRBJ2-7; 7 nucleotides line up with TRBD2. Germline V gives CDR1 MNHEY, CDR2 SVGEGT. This CDR3 comprises 14 residues. V trimming: 7 bases; J trimming: 4 bases; junction bases outside the gene matches: 10. This CDR3 is CASTSGLVGYEQYF. The CDR3 DNA sequence: TGTGCCAGCACCTCAGGACTAGTCGGTTACGAGCAGTACTTC.

J is TRBJ2-3 and V is TRBV21-1; the table's D call, TRBD1, was not checked against the DNA. TRBV21-1 is flagged as a pseudogene. This CDR3 contains 12 residues. CDR3 in amino acids: CASSKKPPTQYF. The CDR3 DNA reads as TGTGCCAGCAGCAAAAAACCCCCTACGCAGTATTTT.

This clonotype has a count of ten or more. The CDR3 DNA sequence: TGTGCCAGCAGCTTGGTCGCGGGGAACCAAGAGACCCAGTACTTC. This sequence encodes CASSLVAGNQETQYF. V gene TRBV7-2 combines with J gene TRBJ2-5, with D tentatively TRBD2 (6 bases). Per the germline V gene, CDR1 is SGHTA and CDR2 is FQGNSA. CDR3 size: 15 residues. The V and J ends lost 3 bases and 0 bases respectively, with 11 bases between them.

In its sample, this clonotype was seen a few times. This chain uses TRBV9 with TRBJ2-3, with TRBD2 identical over 10 bases. Germline loops: CDR1 SGDLS, CDR2 YYNGEE. Germline trimming cut 3 bases from V and 0 bases from J; bases unmatched to any gene: 1. The CDR3 totals 15 residues. CDR3 amino acids: CASSGSGRSTDTQYF. The CDR3 nucleotides are TGTGCCAGCAGCGGTAGCGGGAGGAGCACAGATACGCAGTATTTT.

There are many counts of this clonotype. CDR3 amino acids: CSARGGHSNQPQHF. CDR3 bases: TGCAGTGCTAGAGGAGGACATAGCAATCAGCCCCAGCATTTT. The chain employs TRBV20-1 and TRBJ1-5; D may be TRBD1 (5 bases). CDR1 is DFQATT, CDR2 SNEGSKA, per germline (reference sequence). The CDR3 is 14 amino acids. The V end was cut by 1 base, the J end by 0 bases, with 7 bases between.

This clonotype was seen only a few times. The chain uses TRBV15 and TRBJ2-1; maybe TRBD2 (5 bases). The V gene's germline CDR1 is LNHNV and CDR2 YYDKDF (reference sequence). The length of the CDR3 is 14 residues. Trimming pared 1 base from V and 8 bases from J, leaving 12 bases between. The chain's CDR3 is CATSRVPSRHEQFF. The CDR3 region has the DNA TGTGCCACCAGCAGAGTTCCTAGCCGGCATGAGCAGTTCTTC.